This TCR beta chain stems from a study of shared clonotypes between healthy human individuals. Study-level information: CD8 memory received one plate per donor, CD8 naive two, CD4 memory three and CD4 naive three.

V was pared by 4 bases and J by 7 bases, with 7 bases of the junction left unmatched. CDR1 is MNHEY and CDR2 is SMNVEV in the germline V gene (reference sequence). The CDR3 extends over 14 amino acids. From CD4+ cells came CD45RA+ naive and CD45RA-negative memory subsets. This clone was detected many times. The assay was immunoSEQ multiplex PCR, and TCRdb's table has in-frame clones only and misses some. This repertoire shows about 670,000 clones, 72% found once; its top ten account for around 1.8%. V and J are TRBV27 and TRBJ1-2; 9 nucleotides match TRBD1. The TCR originated in a woman in her 30s in good health. What was sequenced was memory CD4+ T cells sorted from blood. Subset in this sample: CD45RA-negative fraction. CDR3 in DNA: TGTGCCAGCAGTTCCTACAGGGGGCAGGGTGGCTACACCTTC. It yields the protein CASSSYRGQGGYTF.